This TCR beta chain is from a study of T cell changes during pregnancy in multiple sclerosis. The CDR3 contains 13 residues. Trimming removed 8 bases at V and 5 bases at J, with 13 bases between. Looked up from germline, CDR1 is MNHNS and CDR2 is SASEGT. Only a few counts were recorded for this clone. This table comes from immunoSEQ multiplex PCR, and its TCRdb copy is limited to in-frame clones, with some not included. Of about 69,000 clones listed, roughly 88% are singletons. J is TRBJ1-5 and V is TRBV6-1; the D gene is possibly TRBD1 (6 bases). The sequences come from peripheral blood, collected in the third trimester of pregnancy. This clonotype was sampled from a female donor with multiple sclerosis, enrolled in a pregnancy study. CDR3 sequence reads: CASLGTPYQPQHF. The CDR3 region has the DNA TGTGCCAGCCTGGGGACACCCTATCAGCCCCAGCATTTT.